This T cell receptor (beta chain) was sequenced during a study of Ad26.COV2.S vaccination and SARS-CoV-2 variants. Sequencing used immunoSEQ multiplex PCR; TCRdb keeps in-frame clones, though not all of them. The sample has 200,000 to 250,000 clones; approximately 88% are singletons. Treatment defined: about 20 received Ad26.COV2.S at low or high dose, single or two shots; 5 received placebo; per-sample allocation not given. On day 63 after the first injection, vaccine and placebo recipients gave samples. Germline V lookup: CDR1 SGHRS, CDR2 YFSETQ. The CDR3 is 15 residues long. After removal of 4 bases from V and 3 bases from J, the junction contained 7 bases not matched to a gene.

The source of this sequence is a person between 18 and 59 years old who received the Ad26.COV2.S COVID-19 vaccine or a placebo. The chain couples TRBV5-1 to TRBJ2-3; 8 bases fit TRBD2. The material was peripheral blood, obtained in a trial of Ad26.COV2.S vaccine versus placebo. This chain's CDR3 is CASSLGGVLTDTQYF. The CDR3 DNA follows: TGCGCCAGCAGCCTCGGGGGGGTGTTGACAGATACGCAGTATTTT.